These 26 T cell receptor beta chains came from one sample sequenced in a study of blood T cells in healthy people across ages. Sample-barcoded 5' priming and a J-beta primer mix drove a second PCR of roughly 6 to 12 cycles. In TCRdb, the 5' RACE reads were re-called with MiXCR into one record per CDR3 protein. The repertoire holds approximately 1.5 million distinct CDR3 sequences, with 42% as singletons. The sample comprised blood. Receptors originate from a woman aged 18-29 years in good health.

J is TRBJ2-1 and V is TRBV6-2 or TRBV6-3, with a weak D call TRBD2 (6 bases). The J call may be wrong; the DNA end is better matched by TRBJ2-7. Germline loops: CDR1 MNHEY, CDR2 SVGEGT. The CDR3 has 15 residues. CDR3 coding DNA: TGTGCCAGCAGTCGGGACTTACCCTCCTACAATGAGCAGTACTTC. Its protein is CASSRDLPSYNEQYF.

Notes on this clonotype: The junction departs from germline at one end; a sequencing error may be responsible. The chain carries TRBV29-1 and TRBJ2-1, with D possibly matching TRBD1 (5 bases). CDR1 and CDR2 from the germline V gene are SQVTM and ANQGSEA. The CDR3 contains 14 residues. The CDR3: CSVELTDFYNEQYF. The CDR3 nucleotides read TGCAGCGTTGAACTGACAGACTTCTACAATGAGCAGTACTTT.

About this clonotype: With a much larger clone just one base away, this may be a read error. V and J are TRBV12-3 or TRBV12-4 and TRBJ2-4; a possible D gene is TRBD1 (6 bases). The CDR3 consists of 13 residues. V was pared by 3 bases and J by 13 bases, with 16 bases between. DNA of the CDR3: TGTGCCAGCAGTTTTGTAGGGGCAGGGGAGCAGTACTTC. Translation gives CASSFVGAGEQYF.

This clonotype was counted ten times or more. The chain has TRBV12-3 or TRBV12-4 and TRBJ1-2, with D unclear. Trimming pared 3 bases from V and 0 bases from J, leaving 11 bases between. The CDR3 extends over 15 amino acids. The DNA for the CDR3 is TGTGCCAGCAGTTTTATAGACCAAGCTAACTATGGCTACACCTTC. This encodes CASSFIDQANYGYTF.

This clonotype showed up many times. The chain recombines TRBV5-1 with TRBJ2-7, with 9 bases aligning to TRBD1. The trim removed 4 bases at V and 2 bases at J, leaving 10 bases unmatched. CDR1 SGHRS and CDR2 YFSETQ come from the germline V gene. This CDR3 is 16 amino acids long. The CDR3 sequence is CASSTRTGEGTYEQYF. As DNA, the CDR3 is TGCGCCAGCAGCACGAGGACAGGGGAAGGAACCTACGAGCAGTACTTC.

This clonotype came up many times. This rearrangement joins TRBV7-2 to TRBJ1-2; D remains unclear. The CDR3 runs to 13 residues. Germline lookup yields CDR1 SGHTA and CDR2 FQGNSA. Trimming left V 1 base short and J 0 bases short, with 3 bases between. The CDR3 sequence is CASSLDANYGYTF. The CDR3 nucleotides are TGTGCCAGCAGCTTAGATGCTAACTATGGCTACACCTTC.

The J gene is TRBJ2-5, the V gene TRBV7-2, with TRBD1 as a possible D gene (6 bases). This CDR3 is built from 16 residues. Trimming removed 7 bases at V and 2 bases at J, with 20 bases between. CDR1 and CDR2 from the germline V gene are SGHTA and FQGNSA. The CDR3 DNA follows: TGTGCCAGCACACCAACCGGGACAACTTTTCAAGAGACCCAGTACTTC. Translated, it gives CASTPTGTTFQETQYF.

The chain employs TRBV4-1 and TRBJ2-5; D is undetermined. Germline CDR1 reads MGHRA; CDR2 reads YSYEKL. V was clipped by 1 base and J by 5 bases, with 11 bases between them. The length of the CDR3 is 14 residues. The CDR3 sequence is CASSQVARFETQYF. CDR3 DNA sequence: TGCGCCAGCAGCCAAGTCGCAAGATTCGAGACCCAGTACTTC.

This clonotype was seen a few times. CDR3 loop: CASGGAGSYGYTF. The CDR3 nucleotides are TGTGCCAGCGGGGGGGCAGGGAGCTATGGCTACACCTTC. J is TRBJ1-2 and V is TRBV9, with D possibly being TRBD1 (6 bases). The V and J ends lost 7 bases and 4 bases respectively, with 14 bases between them. This CDR3 is 13 amino acids long. Per the germline V gene, CDR1 is SGDLS and CDR2 is YYNGEE.

As concerns this clonotype: The junction departs from germline at one end; a sequencing error may be responsible. The chain joins TRBV11-3 to TRBJ1-6, with D unresolved. This CDR3 is 15 amino acids long. The V gene's germline CDR1 is SGHNT and CDR2 YENEEA. CDR3 bases: TGTGCCAGCAGCTTCCGGACCAGACCCTTCTCACCGCTCCACTTT. Translation: CASSFRTRPFSPLHF. Full variable domain (outside the CDR3, taken from reference TRBV11-3 and TRBJ1-6): EAGVVQSPRYKIIEKKQPVAFWCNPISGHNTLYWYLQNLGQGPELLIRYENEEAVDDSQLPKDRFSAERLKGVDSTLKIQPAELGDSAVYLCASSFRTRPFSPLHFGNGTRLTVT.

The chain carries TRBV4-3 and TRBJ2-7; 11 nucleotides line up with TRBD1. Germline assignment: CDR1 LGHNA and CDR2 YSLEER. V lost 0 bases, J lost 4 bases, and 8 bases stayed unmatched. The CDR3 loop spans 17 amino acids. The CDR3 nucleotides are TGCGCCAGCAGCCAAGATTTGGGACAGGGGGTCAGGTACGAGCAGTACTTC. Encoded protein: CASSQDLGQGVRYEQYF.

The rearrangement joins TRBV27 to TRBJ1-2, with 7 bases identical to TRBD1. From germline, CDR1 is MNHEY and CDR2 SMNVEV (reference sequence). Trimming removed 5 bases from V and 6 bases from J; junction bases left unmatched: 3. The CDR3 extends over 12 amino acids. The CDR3 protein is CASSTTGDGYTF. The CDR3 coding sequence is TGTGCCAGCAGTACCACAGGGGATGGCTACACCTTC.

In its sample, this clonotype was seen once. This may be a read error: a much more frequent sequence differs by one nucleotide. The chain has TRBV5-6 and TRBJ1-5; D may be TRBD1 (5 bases). There are 14 residues in the CDR3. Germline values: CDR1 SGHDT, CDR2 YYEEEE. V gave up 3 bases and J gave up 1 base, with 8 bases separating them. CDR3 DNA sequence: TGTGCCAGCAGCTCAGGGTCGAGCAATCAGCCCCAGCATTTT. Its translation: CASSSGSSNQPQHF.

Only a few counts were recorded for this clonotype. The V call is TRBV7-2, the J call TRBJ2-3; 7 bases map to TRBD2. Germline V gene lookup returns CDR1 SGHTA and CDR2 FQGNSA. The CDR3 has 13 amino acids. V trimming: 6 bases; J trimming: 6 bases; junction bases outside the gene matches: 6. As DNA, the CDR3 is TGTGCCAGCAGTCCTCAGCGGGGCGATACGCAGTATTTT. This codes for CASSPQRGDTQYF.

In DNA form, the CDR3 reads TGTGCCAGCAGGGACGCGAGCAATCAGCCCCAGCATTTT. It specifies CASRDASNQPQHF. The chain is built from TRBV2 and TRBJ1-5, with D hard to call. The germline V gene encodes CDR1 SNHLY and CDR2 FYNNEI. Trimming cost V 6 bases and J 1 base, with 7 bases left between them. The CDR3 loop spans 13 amino acids.

This clonotype was counted once. J is TRBJ1-4 and V is TRBV28; D not certain. Germline CDR1 reads MDHEN; CDR2 reads SYDVKM. Between the trimmed V and J ends, which lost 6 bases and 10 bases, there was a span of 18 bases. The CDR3 totals 14 residues. CDR3 in amino acids: CASRDSPNLGKLFF. CDR3 DNA: TGTGCCAGCAGGGACTCACCGAACCTGGGAAAACTGTTTTTT.

The sample holds a few counts of this clonotype. The V call is TRBV4-3, the J call TRBJ1-1, with D perhaps TRBD1 (5 bases). The CDR3 loop spans 18 amino acids. Germline CDR1 is LGHNA and CDR2 is YSLEER. V lost 0 bases and J lost 3, with 20 bases in between. The CDR3 loop is CASSQDRGFPGLDTEAFF. The DNA for the CDR3 is TGCGCCAGCAGCCAAGATCGGGGGTTTCCAGGGCTGGACACTGAAGCTTTCTTT.

This clonotype was observed a handful of times. This chain connects TRBV29-1 to TRBJ1-2; D is perhaps TRBD1 (6 bases). V lost 0 bases, J lost 4 bases, and 9 bases lay in between. The CDR3 runs to 13 residues. Germline CDR1 and CDR2: SQVTM and ANQGSEA. CDR3 sequence (DNA): TGCAGCGTTGAAGACAGGGGCCGCTATGGCTACACCTTC. Protein product: CSVEDRGRYGYTF.

The chain has TRBV20-1 and TRBJ2-5, with 11 bases fitting TRBD2. This CDR3 is built from 14 residues. Germline V gives CDR1 DFQATT, CDR2 SNEGSKA (reference sequence). Germline trimming cut 3 bases from V and 2 bases from J; bases unmatched to any gene: 2. CDR3 DNA sequence: TGCAGTGCTAGGGGACTAGCGGTACAAGAGACCCAGTACTTC. Its protein product is CSARGLAVQETQYF.

The V gene is TRBV29-1, the J gene TRBJ1-1; D remains unclear. Germline CDR1 reads SQVTM; CDR2 reads ANQGSEA. The length of the CDR3 is 12 residues. V was pared by 4 bases and J by 1 base, with 7 bases between. The CDR3 coding sequence is TGCAGCGTTGCGTGGGAGAACACTGAAGCTTTCTTT. It encodes CSVAWENTEAFF.

The CDR3 nucleotides read TGCAGTGCAAAAGCGGGAGGTACCTACAATGAGCAGTTCTTC. Encoded protein: CSAKAGGTYNEQFF. The chain recombines TRBV20-1 with TRBJ2-1, with 9 bases lining up with TRBD2. Germline V gene sequence: CDR1 DFQATT, CDR2 SNEGSKA (reference sequence). This CDR3 contains 14 residues. J was trimmed by 2 bases and V by 6 bases; bases with no gene match: 5.

CDR3 in amino acids: CASSPFTSTEAFF. The CDR3 bases are TGTGCCAGCAGTCCGTTCACGTCCACTGAAGCTTTCTTT. The V and J genes are TRBV7-2 and TRBJ1-1; no clear D. Germline-derived CDR1 and CDR2 are SGHTA and FQGNSA. The CDR3 totals 13 residues. The V end was cut by 6 bases, the J end by 4 bases, with 12 bases between. Combining the CDR3 with reference TRBV7-2 and TRBJ1-1 gives the whole variable domain GAGVSQSPSNKVTEKGKDVELRCDPISGHTALYWYRQSLGQGLEFLIYFQGNSAPDKSGLPSDRFSAERTGGSVSTLTIQRTQQEDSAVYLCASSPFTSTEAFFGQGTRLTVV.

The gene calls are TRBV1 and TRBJ2-5; TRBD1, the table's D call, was not compared with the DNA. The last part of the DNA fits TRBJ2-7 better; the J call may be wrong. TRBV1 is marked as a pseudogene. This CDR3 comprises 15 residues. As DNA, the CDR3 is TGCACCAGCAGCCAAGACCGGGACCTAACCTACGAGCAGTACTTC. Translated: CTSSQDRDLTYEQYF.

V is TRBV20-1 and J is TRBJ1-2, with D possibly TRBD1 on 5 matching bases. The ends were cut back, 5 bases at V and 11 bases at J, with 21 bases in the middle. CDR3 length equals 13 residues. Germline CDR1 is DFQATT and CDR2 is SNEGSKA (reference sequence). DNA of the CDR3: TGCAGTGCTCGCTACCTAGGACACCATCGTTACACCTTC. This encodes CSARYLGHHRYTF.

Here the CDR3 DNA reads TGCGCCAGCAGCCAACACCAGACCGTAACTCCCACAGATACGCAGTATTTT. Translating it yields CASSQHQTVTPTDTQYF. The chain uses TRBV4-3 and TRBJ2-3; D gene unclear. This CDR3 is built from 17 residues. CDR1 is LGHNA and CDR2 is YSLEER in the germline V gene. Deletions cut 2 bases from V and 2 bases from J, with 17 bases between.

Of note for this clonotype: The junction departs from germline at one end; a sequencing error may be responsible. The chain employs TRBV4-3 and TRBJ2-1; D unclear. The CDR3 contains 12 residues. The germline gives CDR1 LGHNA, CDR2 YSLEER. CDR3 region: CASGQDESEQFF. CDR3 in DNA: TGCGCCAGCGGCCAAGATGAGAGTGAGCAGTTCTTC.